This T cell receptor (beta chain) was found in a study of T-cell reconstitution after alpha-beta-depleted transplantation in children. This clonotype was seen more than once but under ten times. Germline V gene data show CDR1 as PRHDT and CDR2 as FYEKMQ (reference sequence). CDR3 length: 16 residues. V was clipped by 5 bases and J by 6 bases; unmatched bases: 11. During its preparation, the TCRbeta library received unique molecular identifiers. TCRdb re-derived calls from the PCR reads in MiXCR, one entry per CDR3 protein. The sample has approximately 250,000 distinct CDR3 sequences; more than 7.5% are singletons.

Specimen: PBMCs from the stem cell graft donor, collected from the stem cell graft. J is TRBJ1-5 and V is TRBV13, with TRBD1 matching over 9 bases. The origin of this receptor is a human donor who donated a stem cell graft to a child with SCID. CDR3 sequence reads: CASSPKGQGHSQPQHF. The CDR3 nucleotides are TGTGCCAGCAGCCCGAAGGGACAGGGTCATAGTCAGCCCCAGCATTTT.